The 22 T cell receptor beta chains given below trace back to one sample, sequenced in a study of PD-L1 blockade in urothelial cancer. Clones were read by immunoSEQ multiplex PCR, and TCRdb kept only the in-frame ones, dropping some. This table holds some 60,000 clones, about 82% found once. The specimen was PBMCs, collected around atezolizumab (anti-PD-L1) treatment. The receptors were gathered from a man over 45 with urothelial cancer.

The chain uses TRBV20-1 and TRBJ2-3; TRBD2 matches at 8 bases. CDR3 length equals 11 residues. From germline, CDR1 is DFQATT and CDR2 SNEGSKA (reference sequence). J lost 8 bases, V lost 5 bases, and 3 bases had no gene match. CDR3 region: CSAAGGVTQYF. The CDR3 DNA sequence: TGCAGTGCTGCCGGGGGGGTTACGCAGTATTTT.

This clone was found a few times. The chain recombines TRBV6-5 with TRBJ1-5, with D perhaps TRBD1 (5 bases). CDR1 MNHEY and CDR2 SVGAGI come from the germline V gene. Trimming removed 6 bases from V and 5 bases from J, with 11 bases in between. The CDR3 length is 13 residues. CDR3 sequence (DNA): TGTGCCAGCAGCAAAGACAGATATCAGCCCCAGCATTTT. Residues: CASSKDRYQPQHF.

V usage is TRBV7-2 and J usage is TRBJ2-5; D perhaps matches TRBD2 (6 bases). Germline loops: CDR1 SGHTA, CDR2 FQGNSA. The CDR3 covers 13 residues. Trimming took 5 bases from V and 2 from J, leaving 9 bases between them. Here the CDR3 reads CASSPGLQETQYF. The CDR3, as DNA: TGTGCCAGCAGCCCGGGACTGCAAGAGACCCAGTACTTC.

With respect to this clone: Additional DNA sequences in this sample encode the identical CDR3. The chain recombines TRBV5-1 with TRBJ1-2; D remains unclear. Germline lookup yields CDR1 SGHRS and CDR2 YFSETQ. The CDR3 has 12 amino acids. V lost 7 bases, J lost 6 bases, and 13 bases lay in between. DNA of the CDR3: TGCGCCAGCTCAGAACGGGGAGATGGCTACACCTTC. This gives the protein CASSERGDGYTF.

The chain links TRBV25-1 to TRBJ2-1; 13 nucleotides line up with TRBD2. The CDR3 has 16 residues. Germline CDR1 is MGHDK and CDR2 is SYGVNS. The J segment lost 2 bases and the V segment lost 5 bases, leaving 3 bases of the junction unmatched. CDR3 residues: CASSLLAGGPYNEQFF. DNA for the CDR3: TGTGCCAGCAGTTTACTAGCGGGAGGGCCCTACAATGAGCAGTTCTTC. The whole variable domain, remainder taken from reference TRBV25-1 and TRBJ2-1, is EADIYQTPRYLVIGTGKKITLECSQTMGHDKMYWYQQDPGMELHLIHYSYGVNSTEKGDLSSESTVSRIRTEHFPLTLESARPSHTSQYLCASSLLAGGPYNEQFFGPGTRLTVL.

The V and J genes are TRBV9 and TRBJ2-3; TRBD2 matches 8 bases. From germline, CDR1 is SGDLS and CDR2 YYNGEE. The ends lost 2 bases at V and 3 bases at J; junction bases unmatched: 2. The CDR3 consists of 14 residues. CDR3 nucleotide sequence: TGTGCCAGCAGCGTGGGCGGGAGGACAGATACGCAGTATTTT. Its protein is CASSVGGRTDTQYF.

The V and J genes are TRBV6-5 and TRBJ1-1; D is possibly TRBD1 (5 bases). CDR1 is MNHEY and CDR2 is SVGAGI in the germline V gene. With 2 bases removed from V and 5 bases from J, the gap between germline ends came to 12 bases. The CDR3 is 14 residues long. The CDR3 coding sequence is TGTGCCAGCAGTTACCAGGGACTCTTGACTGAAGCTTTCTTT. The encoded protein is CASSYQGLLTEAFF.

The CDR3 is CASSLRLAGSDNEQFF. For the CDR3, the DNA is TGTGCCAGCAGTTTGAGGCTAGCGGGATCAGACAATGAGCAGTTCTTC. J is TRBJ2-1 and V is TRBV27; TRBD2 aligns across 9 bases. CDR1 MNHEY and CDR2 SMNVEV come from the germline V gene (reference sequence). Unmatched junction bases numbered 8, after V lost 3 bases and J lost 5 bases. The CDR3 runs to 16 residues.

The chain links TRBV19 to TRBJ2-4; possible D gene TRBD1, 6 bases. Looked up from germline, CDR1 is LNHDA and CDR2 is SQIVND (reference sequence). The CDR3 contains 13 residues. The V and J ends lost 5 bases and 5 bases respectively, with 10 bases between them. The CDR3 region has the DNA TGTGCCAGTAGTGTAAACAGGGAAAACATTCAGTACTTC. Its translation: CASSVNRENIQYF.

The J gene is TRBJ2-7, the V gene TRBV11-2; D perhaps matches TRBD2 (6 bases). V dropped 0 bases and J dropped 2 bases, with 14 bases sitting between them. The CDR3 sequence is 16 residues long. Looked up from germline, CDR1 is SGHAT and CDR2 is FQNNGV. The CDR3 is CASSLDGGNLPYEQYF. The CDR3, as DNA: TGTGCCAGCAGCTTAGATGGCGGGAACCTTCCCTACGAGCAGTACTTC.

This clone showed up just once. This chain links TRBV28 with TRBJ1-6; the D is unclear. Germline CDR1 reads MDHEN; CDR2 reads SYDVKM. This CDR3 contains 15 residues. Trimming left V 6 bases short and J 7 bases short, with 16 bases between. The CDR3 here is CASSQANGYNSPLHF. In DNA form, the CDR3 reads TGTGCCAGCAGCCAAGCCAACGGTTACAATTCACCCCTCCACTTT.

This chain joins TRBV2 and TRBJ1-5; 7 nucleotides agree with TRBD1. V trimming: 6 bases; J trimming: 0 bases; junction bases outside the gene matches: 5. The V gene's germline CDR1 is SNHLY and CDR2 FYNNEI. This CDR3 is 15 amino acids long. CDR3 sequence (DNA): TGTGCCAGCAGAGGACAGGCCCATAGCAATCAGCCCCAGCATTTT. It encodes CASRGQAHSNQPQHF.

V usage is TRBV5-1 and J usage is TRBJ2-5; TRBD1 is a possible D gene (6 bases). The CDR3 is 14 amino acids. Germline V gene lookup returns CDR1 SGHRS and CDR2 YFSETQ. V lost 7 bases and J 1 base, leaving 14 bases between the germline ends. The CDR3: CASGPGGVQETQYF. The CDR3 DNA reads as TGCGCCAGCGGGCCTGGGGGCGTCCAAGAGACCCAGTACTTC.

The J gene is TRBJ1-4, the V gene TRBV2; D might be TRBD1 (6 bases). The V and J ends lost 2 bases and 0 bases respectively, with 19 bases between them. The CDR3 runs 19 residues. Germline V gene sequence: CDR1 SNHLY, CDR2 FYNNEI. The CDR3, as DNA: TGTGCCAGCAGTGAATCATCGGCACCCAACAGGGCAACTAATGAAAAACTGTTTTTT. It translates to CASSESSAPNRATNEKLFF.

This clone was counted a single time. The chain carries TRBV5-1 and TRBJ2-3; 7 bases agree with TRBD2. The germline V gene encodes CDR1 SGHRS and CDR2 YFSETQ. The V gene end was trimmed by 4 bases and the J gene end by 2 bases; junction bases not matched to a gene: 13. This CDR3 comprises 17 residues. The CDR3 nucleotides read TGCGCCAGCAGCCTTCCCACCTCTAGCGGCCTCACAGATACGCAGTATTTT. Residues: CASSLPTSSGLTDTQYF.

V gene TRBV5-5 combines with J gene TRBJ1-1; D not resolved. This CDR3 is built from 14 residues. Trimming took 4 bases from V and 4 from J, leaving 14 bases between them. CDR1 and CDR2 from the germline V gene are SGHKS and YYEKEE (reference sequence). CDR3 loop: CASSLMEVSTEAFF. DNA for the CDR3: TGTGCCAGCAGCCTTATGGAGGTTTCCACTGAAGCTTTCTTT.

This chain joins TRBV4-1 and TRBJ1-1, with unresolved D. The length of the CDR3 is 14 residues. Germline assignment: CDR1 MGHRA and CDR2 YSYEKL. V lost 0 bases to trimming and J lost 1 base, with 6 bases between them. CDR3 sequence reads: CASSQDPGNTEAFF. CDR3 in DNA: TGCGCCAGCAGCCAAGATCCCGGGAACACTGAAGCTTTCTTT.

The rearrangement joins TRBV21-1 to TRBJ2-7; TRBD1, the D gene given by the table, was not confirmed from the DNA. TRBV21-1 is reported as a pseudogene. The CDR3 runs to 17 residues. The DNA of the CDR3 is TGTGCCAGCAGCGCACGGGGGGGACAGGGTGGGGTTGACGAGCAGTACTTC. Its translation is CASSARGGQGGVDEQYF.

The gene calls are TRBV28 and TRBJ2-7; 10 positions agree with TRBD2. Germline assignment: CDR1 MDHEN and CDR2 SYDVKM. Losses at the gene ends were 4 bases for V and 0 bases for J; bases not matched to a gene: 3. CDR3 size: 15 residues. The CDR3 loop reads CASSSPSGSSYEQYF. In nucleotides, the CDR3 is TGTGCCAGCAGTTCCCCTAGCGGGAGCTCCTACGAGCAGTACTTC.

This clone was found once. V gene TRBV28 combines with J gene TRBJ2-3; D not certain. The CDR3 consists of 12 residues. V was trimmed by 8 bases and J by 2 bases, leaving 8 bases between them. Germline values: CDR1 MDHEN, CDR2 SYDVKM. The CDR3 nucleotides are TGTGCCAGCGCCGAGCTCACAGATACGCAGTATTTT. It codes for CASAELTDTQYF.

The J gene is TRBJ1-1, the V gene TRBV10-3, with TRBD1 matching over 10 bases. V shed 9 bases, J shed 1 base, and the junction held 2 bases outside the gene matches. Per germline, CDR1 ENHRY and CDR2 SYGVKD. The CDR3 consists of 13 residues. Written as DNA, the CDR3 is TGTGCCATTCGGACAGGGGGGAACACTGAAGCTTTCTTT. It yields the protein CAIRTGGNTEAFF.

The J gene is TRBJ2-3, the V gene TRBV5-1; D might be TRBD2 (6 bases). Between the trimmed V and J ends, which lost 6 bases and 2 bases, there was a span of 16 bases. Per germline, CDR1 SGHRS and CDR2 YFSETQ. This CDR3 has 15 residues. This chain's CDR3 is CASTRSSGATDTQYF. The CDR3 bases are TGCGCCAGCACTCGAAGTAGCGGAGCCACAGATACGCAGTATTTT.